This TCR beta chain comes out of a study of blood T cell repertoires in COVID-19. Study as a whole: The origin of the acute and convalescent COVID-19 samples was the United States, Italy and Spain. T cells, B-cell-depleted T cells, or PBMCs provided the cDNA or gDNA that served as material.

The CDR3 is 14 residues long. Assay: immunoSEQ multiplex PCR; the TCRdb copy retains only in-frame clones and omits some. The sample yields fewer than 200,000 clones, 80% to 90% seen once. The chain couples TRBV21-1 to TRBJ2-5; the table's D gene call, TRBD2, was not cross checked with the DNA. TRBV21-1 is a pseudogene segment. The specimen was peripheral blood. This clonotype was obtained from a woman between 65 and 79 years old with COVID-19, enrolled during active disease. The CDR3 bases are TGTGCCAGCAGCAAACACCTAGCCCCAGAGACCCAGTACTTC. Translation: CASSKHLAPETQYF.